Reported below is one T cell receptor beta chain. The antigen this receptor binds is unknown. Within one base of it there is no much larger clone, and no base qualities were kept. The data are from a study of T cells in Graves' hyperthyroidism and ophthalmopathy (dated by TCRdb to the late 2010s). In terms of the full investigation: Peripheral blood was sampled at the time of initial diagnosis, prior to any treatment. A discovery cohort of about a hundred patients, fewer than 50 with Graves' ophthalmopathy and approximately 55 with stable Graves' hyperthyroidism, was used to find distinguishing TCR V-J signatures. Whether ophthalmopathy could be predicted prospectively was tested in an independent validation cohort made up of under 20 hyperthyroidism patients plus 17 patients who later progressed to ophthalmopathy. For training and testing, the 110 or so patients in the discovery cohort were randomly divided in a 7:3 ratio. In addition, the study compared T-cell repertoires in thyroid tissue and in blood from five to seven Graves' hyperthyroidism patients. Following sampling, methimazole starting at 30 mg daily was given to hyperthyroidism patients, and high-dose intravenous methylprednisolone was given to ophthalmopathy patients. TCR Vbeta CDR3 sequencing of 130 to 150 peripheral blood samples (fewer than 45 ophthalmopathy, 75 or so hyperthyroidism and approximately 17 progressor patients) is reported in the paper.

Overall study outcomes, separate from this receptor: Most expanded thyroid clonotypes (frequency above 0.001) were also found in blood, which suggests that blood repertoires may mirror thyroid immune responses. No statistical method was used to set the sample size in advance, and investigators knew the group allocation. In validation, progression to ophthalmopathy was predicted by the model with about 70% sensitivity and around 75% specificity, a median of about 6.8 months before onset. A 13 V-J signature model separated ophthalmopathy from stable hyperthyroidism, with 87.88% sensitivity and roughly 82% specificity in cross-validation and 80%/75% in testing.

Stable Graves' hyperthyroidism was defined as no progression to ophthalmopathy during 18 months of follow-up. Hyperthyroidism patients were newly diagnosed, had a disease duration of under 2 months, and were aged 18 to 65 years. The study excluded patients with uncontrolled infections, other autoimmune diseases, pregnancy or lactation. Diagnoses were based on clinical symptoms, serum thyroxine and TRAb, thyroid ultrasound and orbital computed tomography. Ficoll-Paque density gradient centrifugation was used to isolate PBMCs from 8 to 10 ml of fresh peripheral blood. Trizol reagent was used to extract total RNA, and RNA quality was then checked on an Agilent 2100 Bioanalyzer. The TCR beta CDR3 regions were amplified from RNA transcripts. The TCR CDR3 was subjected to a first round of RT-PCR using the HTBI primer set and the Qiagen OneStep RT-PCR kit. A second multiplex PCR round built the libraries, followed by size selection and purification. Sequencing of the libraries was done on an Illumina HiSeq2000 using paired-end 100 bp reads. As for how the authors treated the data: Raw data were processed with SOAPnuke, discarding reads with adapters, uncalled bases, mean Phred below 15, or no exact constant-primer or identifier match. High-quality paired reads were merged using COPE v1.2.5, and each unique nucleotide sequence was defined as a clonotype. MiTCR v1.1 was used to align the clonotypes against IMGT TRBV, TRBD and TRBJ reference segments. Only V-J combinations with frequency above 0.0001, covering approximately 99% of repertoires, were analysed. A TCS score was defined as the ratio between F50 (clonal expansion) and ExV (chaos), using BLOSUM62-based TCRdist between CDR3 peptides within each V-J. Welch's t-statistics and random forest reduced roughly 500 V-J features to roughly 13, which were used in a naive Bayes classifier (R e1071). Using fastp at Q25 and MiXCR, TCRdb reprocessed the public reads and kept productive beta chains. Every CDR3 protein is listed once, alongside the most common genes and DNA of its rows. The V and J calls shown here were made by TCRdb, not taken from the authors' results. A total of roughly 380,000 distinct CDR3 sequences appear in this sample, roughly 14% of them only once. Approximately 10% of the sample is held by the ten biggest clonotypes.

The sequence was collected from a woman aged 55-70 years with Graves' hyperthyroidism. What was sequenced was blood.

Read as DNA, the sequence is TGTGCCAGCAGCCAGGCCGACAGGCACTTCTCCTACGAGCAGTTCTTC. It encodes CASSQADRHFSYEQFF. The V gene is TRBV14 and the J gene is TRBJ2-7, and the D gene may be TRBD1, 6 bases matching. The tail of the sequence fits TRBJ2-1 better, so the J call may be wrong. CDR1 SGHDN and CDR2 FVKESK are derived from the germline V gene. CDR3 length: 16 amino acids, cysteine to phenylalanine. Left in the record is the CDR3 DNA by itself, 48 bases read in frame from the first base.